One and the same sample provided the 5 T cell receptor beta chains below, sequenced in a study of blood T cell repertoires in COVID-19. TCRdb keeps only in-frame clones here, not all; method: immunoSEQ multiplex PCR. The sample has about 140,000 clones; just under 90% are singletons. Sequenced: peripheral blood. Receptors originate from a woman of 80 years or more with acute or convalescent COVID-19.

This chain uses TRBV19 with TRBJ1-5; the D gene is possibly TRBD1 (5 bases). From germline, CDR1 is LNHDA and CDR2 SQIVND (reference sequence). The CDR3 length is 17 residues. Trimming took 3 bases from V and 1 from J, leaving 16 bases between them. The CDR3 reads CASSIGVQGLSNQPQHF. In nucleotides, the CDR3 is TGTGCCAGTAGTATTGGGGTTCAGGGATTAAGCAATCAGCCCCAGCATTTT.

The rearrangement joins TRBV7-2 to TRBJ2-7, with TRBD1 matching over 9 bases. CDR3 size: 15 residues. The germline gives CDR1 SGHTA, CDR2 FQGNSA. Losses at the gene ends were 5 bases for V and 0 bases for J; bases not matched to a gene: 5. In nucleotides, the CDR3 is TGTGCCAGCAGCGGAGGGACAGGGATCTCCTACGAGCAGTACTTC. The encoded protein is CASSGGTGISYEQYF.

The gene calls are TRBV4-1 and TRBJ2-1; D is possibly TRBD2 (6 bases). V was clipped by 2 bases and J by 9 bases, with 11 bases between them. CDR3 length equals 13 residues. CDR1 is MGHRA, CDR2 YSYEKL, per germline. CDR3 bases: TGCGCCAGCAGCCAAATCGGGGGTAGTGAGCAGTTCTTC. This sequence encodes CASSQIGGSEQFF.

This chain joins TRBV19 and TRBJ1-1; 7 nucleotides agree with TRBD1. With 7 bases clipped from V and 1 base from J, the junction kept 12 bases outside the gene matches. From germline, CDR1 is LNHDA and CDR2 SQIVND (reference sequence). This CDR3 is built from 16 residues. CDR3 nucleotide sequence: TGTGCCAGTATCCGCGACGCGGACAGGCCGAACACTGAAGCTTTCTTT. This translates into CASIRDADRPNTEAFF.

The chain recombines TRBV7-2 with TRBJ1-5; D perhaps matches TRBD1 (5 bases). CDR3 length: 16 residues. CDR1 and CDR2 (germline): SGHTA, FQGNSA. V lost 2 bases and J 2 bases, leaving 13 bases between the germline ends. The CDR3 nucleotides are TGTGCCAGCAGCTTATGGGGGGACGTACGCAATCAGCCCCAGCATTTT. Translating gives CASSLWGDVRNQPQHF.